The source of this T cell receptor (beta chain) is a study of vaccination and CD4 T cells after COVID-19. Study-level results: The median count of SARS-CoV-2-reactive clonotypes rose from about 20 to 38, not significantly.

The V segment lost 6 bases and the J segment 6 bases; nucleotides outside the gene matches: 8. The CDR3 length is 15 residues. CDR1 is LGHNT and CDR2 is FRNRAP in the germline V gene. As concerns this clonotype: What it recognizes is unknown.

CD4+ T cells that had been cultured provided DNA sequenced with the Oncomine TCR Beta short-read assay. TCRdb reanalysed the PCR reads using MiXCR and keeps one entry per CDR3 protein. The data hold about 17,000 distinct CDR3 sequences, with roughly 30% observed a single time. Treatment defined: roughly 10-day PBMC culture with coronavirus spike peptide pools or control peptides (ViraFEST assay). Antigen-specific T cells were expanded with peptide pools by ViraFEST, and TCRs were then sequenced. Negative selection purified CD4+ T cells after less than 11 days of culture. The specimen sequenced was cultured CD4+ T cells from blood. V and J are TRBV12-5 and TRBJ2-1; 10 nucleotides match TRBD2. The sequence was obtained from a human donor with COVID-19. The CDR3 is CASGPSGGAGNEQFF. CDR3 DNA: TGTGCTAGTGGACCGAGCGGGGGGGCCGGCAATGAGCAGTTCTTC.